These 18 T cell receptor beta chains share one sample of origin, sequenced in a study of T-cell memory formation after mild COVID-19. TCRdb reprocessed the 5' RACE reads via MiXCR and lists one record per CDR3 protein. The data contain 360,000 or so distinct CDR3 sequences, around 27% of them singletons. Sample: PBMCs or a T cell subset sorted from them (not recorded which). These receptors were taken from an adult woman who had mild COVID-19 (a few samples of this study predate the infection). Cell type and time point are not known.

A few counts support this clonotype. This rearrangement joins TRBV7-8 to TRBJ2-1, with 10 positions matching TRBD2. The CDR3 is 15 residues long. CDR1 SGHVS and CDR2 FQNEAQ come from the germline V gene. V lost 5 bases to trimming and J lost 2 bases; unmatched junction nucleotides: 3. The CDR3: CASSQTSGAYNEQFF. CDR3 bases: TGTGCCAGCAGCCAAACTAGCGGGGCCTACAATGAGCAGTTCTTC.

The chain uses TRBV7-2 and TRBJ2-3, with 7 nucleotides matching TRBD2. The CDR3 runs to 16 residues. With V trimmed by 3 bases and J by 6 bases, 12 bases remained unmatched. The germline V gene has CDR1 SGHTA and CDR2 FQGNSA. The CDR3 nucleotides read TGTGCCAGCAGCTTCACCCGGGACGGGAGGTTGGATACGCAGTATTTT. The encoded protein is CASSFTRDGRLDTQYF.

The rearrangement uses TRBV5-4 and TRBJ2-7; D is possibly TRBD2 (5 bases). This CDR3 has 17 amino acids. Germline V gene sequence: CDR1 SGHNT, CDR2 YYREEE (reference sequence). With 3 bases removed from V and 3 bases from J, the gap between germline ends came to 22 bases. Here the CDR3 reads CASSWMGSPRGDYEQYF. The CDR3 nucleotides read TGTGCCAGCAGCTGGATGGGATCGCCCCGGGGAGACTACGAGCAGTACTTC.

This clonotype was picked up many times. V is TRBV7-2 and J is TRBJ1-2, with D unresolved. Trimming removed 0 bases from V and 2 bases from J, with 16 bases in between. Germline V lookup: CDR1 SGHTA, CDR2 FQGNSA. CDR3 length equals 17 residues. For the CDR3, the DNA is TGTGCCAGCAGCTTAGCGCATGCGGGCGGAGGCAACTATGGCTACACCTTC. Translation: CASSLAHAGGGNYGYTF.

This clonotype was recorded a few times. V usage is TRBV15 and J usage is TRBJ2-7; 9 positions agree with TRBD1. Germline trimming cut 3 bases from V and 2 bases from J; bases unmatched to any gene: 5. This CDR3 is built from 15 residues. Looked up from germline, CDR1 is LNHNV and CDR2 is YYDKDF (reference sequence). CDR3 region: CATSRLGQGPYEQYF. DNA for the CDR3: TGTGCCACCAGCAGGCTAGGACAGGGGCCCTACGAGCAGTACTTC.

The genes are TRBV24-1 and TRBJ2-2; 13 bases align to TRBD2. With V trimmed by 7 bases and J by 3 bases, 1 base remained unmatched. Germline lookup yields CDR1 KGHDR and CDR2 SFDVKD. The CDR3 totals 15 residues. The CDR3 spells CATRGLAGDTGELFF. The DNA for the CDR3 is TGTGCCACCAGAGGACTAGCGGGGGACACCGGGGAGCTGTTTTTT.

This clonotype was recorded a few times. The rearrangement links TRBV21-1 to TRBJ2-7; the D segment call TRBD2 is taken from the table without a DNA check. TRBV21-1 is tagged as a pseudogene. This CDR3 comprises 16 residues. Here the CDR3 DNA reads TGTGCCAGCAGCAAAGTTAGCGGGAGGATCACCTACGAGCAGTACTTC. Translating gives CASSKVSGRITYEQYF.

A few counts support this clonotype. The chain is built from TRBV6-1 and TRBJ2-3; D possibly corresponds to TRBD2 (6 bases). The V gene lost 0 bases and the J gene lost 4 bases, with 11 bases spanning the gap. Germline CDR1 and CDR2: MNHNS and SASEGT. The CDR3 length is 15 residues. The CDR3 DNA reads TGTGCCAGCAGTGAAGCGGCGGGACTCGCAGATACGCAGTATTTT. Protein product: CASSEAAGLADTQYF.

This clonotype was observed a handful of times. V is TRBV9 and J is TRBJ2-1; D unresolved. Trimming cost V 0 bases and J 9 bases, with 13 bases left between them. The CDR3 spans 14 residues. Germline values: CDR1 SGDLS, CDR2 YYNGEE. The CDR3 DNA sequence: TGTGCCAGCAGCGTAGATCCAGTTCCTAGTGAGCAGTTCTTC. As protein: CASSVDPVPSEQFF.

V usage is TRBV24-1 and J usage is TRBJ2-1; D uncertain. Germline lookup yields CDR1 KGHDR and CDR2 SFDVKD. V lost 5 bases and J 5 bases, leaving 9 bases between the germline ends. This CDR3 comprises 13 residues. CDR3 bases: TGTGCCACCAGTGGGCAGGTTAACAATGAGCAGTTCTTC. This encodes CATSGQVNNEQFF.

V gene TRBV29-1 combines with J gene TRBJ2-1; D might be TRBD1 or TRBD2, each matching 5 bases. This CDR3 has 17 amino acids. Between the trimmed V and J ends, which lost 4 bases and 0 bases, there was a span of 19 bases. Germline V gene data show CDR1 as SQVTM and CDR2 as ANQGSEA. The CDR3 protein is CSVAPGQVPSSYNEQFF. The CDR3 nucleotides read TGCAGCGTTGCCCCGGGGCAGGTCCCGAGCTCCTACAATGAGCAGTTCTTC.

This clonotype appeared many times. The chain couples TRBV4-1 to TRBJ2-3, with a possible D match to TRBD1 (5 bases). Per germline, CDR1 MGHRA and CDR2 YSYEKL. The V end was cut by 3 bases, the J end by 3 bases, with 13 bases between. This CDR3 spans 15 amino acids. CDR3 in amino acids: CASSQTAVFTDTQYF. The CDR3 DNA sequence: TGCGCCAGCAGCCAGACAGCAGTTTTTACAGATACGCAGTATTTT.

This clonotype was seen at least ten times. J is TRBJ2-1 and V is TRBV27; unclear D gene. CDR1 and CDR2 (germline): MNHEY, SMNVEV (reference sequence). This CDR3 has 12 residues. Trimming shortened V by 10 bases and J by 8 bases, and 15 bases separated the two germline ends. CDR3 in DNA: TGTGCCATCAACCGAATCGGGCATGAGCAGTTCTTC. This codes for CAINRIGHEQFF.

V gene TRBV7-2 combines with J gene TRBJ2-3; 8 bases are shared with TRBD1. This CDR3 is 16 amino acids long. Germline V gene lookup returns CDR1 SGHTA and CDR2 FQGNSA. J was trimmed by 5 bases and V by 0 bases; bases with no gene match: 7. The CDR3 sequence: CASSLARGQAIDTQYF. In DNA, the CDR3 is TGTGCCAGCAGCTTAGCCCGGGGACAGGCAATAGATACGCAGTATTTT.

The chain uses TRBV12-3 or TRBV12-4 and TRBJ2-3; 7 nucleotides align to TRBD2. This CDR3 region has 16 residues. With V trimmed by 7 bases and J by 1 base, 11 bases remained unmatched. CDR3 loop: CASNDPPAGGTDTQYF. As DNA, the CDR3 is TGTGCCAGCAACGATCCCCCGGCGGGGGGCACAGATACGCAGTATTTT.

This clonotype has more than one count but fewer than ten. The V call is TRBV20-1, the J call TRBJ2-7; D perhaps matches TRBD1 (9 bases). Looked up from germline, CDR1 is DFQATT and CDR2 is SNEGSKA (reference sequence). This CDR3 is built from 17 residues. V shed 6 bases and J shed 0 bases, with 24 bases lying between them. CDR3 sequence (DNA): TGCAGTGCCGAAGATGCCGGGAGGGACAGGGTCTCCTACGAGCAGTACTTC. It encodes CSAEDAGRDRVSYEQYF.

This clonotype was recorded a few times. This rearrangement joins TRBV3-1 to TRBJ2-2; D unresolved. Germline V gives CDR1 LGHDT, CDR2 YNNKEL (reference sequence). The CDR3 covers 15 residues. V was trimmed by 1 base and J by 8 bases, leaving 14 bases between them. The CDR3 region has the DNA TGTGCCAGCAGCCAAGTCCTGGACGGTTCGGGGGAGCTGTTTTTT. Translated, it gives CASSQVLDGSGELFF. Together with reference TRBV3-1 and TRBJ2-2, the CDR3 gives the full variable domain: DTAVSQTPKYLVTQMGNDKSIKCEQNLGHDTMYWYKQDSKKFLKIMFSYNNKELIINETVPNRFSPKSPDKAHLNLHINSLELGDSAVYFCASSQVLDGSGELFFGEGSRLTVL.

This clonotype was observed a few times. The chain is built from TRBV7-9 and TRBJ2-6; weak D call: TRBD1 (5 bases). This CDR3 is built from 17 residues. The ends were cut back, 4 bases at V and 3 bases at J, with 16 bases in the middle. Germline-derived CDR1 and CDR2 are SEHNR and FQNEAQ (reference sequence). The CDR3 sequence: CASSSITKGRGANVLTF. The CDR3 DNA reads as TGTGCCAGCAGCTCTATTACGAAGGGGCGTGGGGCCAACGTCCTGACTTTC.